This T cell receptor (beta chain) was documented in a study of T cells after yellow fever vaccination (dated by TCRdb to between 2018 and 2021). General notes on the study: Libraries from fractions with low cell numbers were prepared with the SMART-Seq v4 Ultra Low Input RNA kit. To track T-cell clones before and after primary and booster YFV17D yellow fever vaccination, bulk TCR alpha and beta repertoires were sequenced longitudinally. Two healthy male donors, one aged 18 to 29 and one aged 30 to 40 years, made up the cohort. Blood was collected at multiple timepoints before and after primary and secondary immunization, and bulk PBMC replicates and cell subsets were isolated.

V loses 4 bases of germline sequence and J loses 5 bases, and the interval between the two ends is 18 bases. Spanning cysteine to phenylalanine, the CDR3 consists of 15 amino acids. The kept DNA is CDR3 alone, 45 bases in frame from the first base. The germline V gene supplies CDR1 ENHRY and CDR2 SYGVKD. What the work shows at the level of the full study, not this receptor alone: The study included only two donors, which limits how far the findings can be generalized. The secondary T-cell response was found to be weaker but faster than the primary response, with a peak reached on day 5 rather than on day 15. After the booster, most of the clones that had expanded following primary vaccination were detected again (approximately 95% of CD4 and 80% to 90% of CD8), which suggests that memory was broadly maintained. Computational filtering was needed because FACS-sorted repertoires could contain abundant contaminating clonotypes from the bulk population. A small share of clonotypes was detected in both CD4 and CD8 compartments, with the overlap likely arising from convergent recombination.

The sample's treatment or condition label, decoded: live attenuated yellow fever vaccine strain. At each blood-draw timepoint, two biological replicates of bulk PBMCs were collected. A standard Ficoll-Paque protocol was used to isolate PBMCs from peripheral blood. RNA was extracted with TriZol from bulk PBMCs, CD4 and CD8 fractions, and dextramer-positive and dextramer-negative fractions. This clonotype has a handful of counts. Which antigen it targets is not known. Nothing much larger sits one base from this clone, and base qualities are not available. TCR cDNA was made using 5'RACE template switching, a step that added a universal primer site and unique molecular identifiers. cDNA synthesis was primed from both the TCR alpha and TCR beta constant segments. Library amplification used two PCR steps, and the second PCR step added sample barcodes and sequencing adapters. Sequencing of libraries was done on Illumina HiSeq 2500 (2x100 bp) or NovaSeq (2x150 bp). From the authors' description of their analysis: MIGEC was used to demultiplex reads and collapse the reads into UMI consensus sequences, and MiXCR was used for V(D)J alignment. Using edgeR on replicate PBMC samples, clonotypes were called vaccine-responding if FDR was below 0.01 and the log2 fold change was above 5 up to day 15. Each bulk clonotype was labeled CD4 or CD8 based on which sequenced repertoire, CD4 or CD8, contained the clonotype at higher abundance. Using fastp trimming at Q25 and MiXCR clonotype assembly, TCRdb reanalyzed the public sequencing data and kept in-frame beta chains. Each entry merges the rows of one CDR3 protein and shows their most common DNA and genes. These V and J calls are TCRdb output, not the study's own analysis. Within this sample are 550,000 or so distinct CDR3 sequences, with under 25% of them counted one time only. The top ten clonotypes cover 13% to 15% of the sample.

Sequenced material: PBMCs, taken 15 days after the yellow fever booster vaccination. The chain employs TRBV10-3 and TRBJ2-7; a tentative D match to TRBD1 spans 5 bases. The source is a man aged 25 to 40 who received the YFV17D yellow fever vaccine. The encoded CDR3 is CAISGGTGSAHEQYF. The nucleotide sequence reads TGTGCCATCAGTGGGGGAACAGGTTCTGCCCACGAGCAGTACTTC.